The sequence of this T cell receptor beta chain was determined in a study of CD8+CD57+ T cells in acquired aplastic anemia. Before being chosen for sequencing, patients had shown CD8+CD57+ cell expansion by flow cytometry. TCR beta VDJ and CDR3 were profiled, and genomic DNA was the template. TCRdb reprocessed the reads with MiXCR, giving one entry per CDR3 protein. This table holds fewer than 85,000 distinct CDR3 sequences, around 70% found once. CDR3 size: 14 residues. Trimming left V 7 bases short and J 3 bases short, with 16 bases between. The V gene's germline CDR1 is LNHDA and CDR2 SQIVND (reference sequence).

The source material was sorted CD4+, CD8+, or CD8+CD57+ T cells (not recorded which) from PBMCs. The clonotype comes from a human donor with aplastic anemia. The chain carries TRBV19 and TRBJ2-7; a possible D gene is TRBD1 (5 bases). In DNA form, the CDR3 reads TGTGCCAGTACCCCAGGGCAGAACCTCTACGAGCAGTACTTC. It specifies CASTPGQNLYEQYF.